One and the same sample provided the 27 T cell receptor beta chains below, sequenced in a study of CD8 T cells in Susac syndrome. Reverse transcription of about 0.5 to 1 ug RNA used random hexamers. MiXCR was run by TCRdb on the immunoSEQ multiplex PCR reads, yielding one entry per CDR3 protein. The repertoire consists of about 200,000 distinct CDR3 sequences, with 95% occurring once and the leading ten covering 0.1%. Sequenced input: CD4+ T cells from PBMCs. The receptors were gathered from a human donor in good health.

The CDR3 nucleotides are TGCAGCGTCCAGACAGGGCCGGGGGAGACCCAGTACTTC. Encoded protein: CSVQTGPGETQYF. The gene calls are TRBV29-1 and TRBJ2-5; 7 positions agree with TRBD1. In germline, CDR1 is SQVTM, CDR2 ANQGSEA. V was pared by 6 bases and J by 5 bases, with 9 bases of the junction left unmatched. The CDR3 is 13 residues long.

V gene TRBV3-1 combines with J gene TRBJ1-5; D unresolved. V dropped 0 bases and J dropped 7 bases, with 13 bases sitting between them. CDR3 length equals 15 residues. The germline V gene encodes CDR1 LGHDT and CDR2 YNNKEL (reference sequence). DNA for the CDR3: TGTGCCAGCAGCCAAGATACGACTGCCCGGCAGCCCCAGCATTTT. Amino acid sequence: CASSQDTTARQPQHF.

This chain links TRBV29-1 with TRBJ2-5; D uncertain. Germline V gene lookup returns CDR1 SQVTM and CDR2 ANQGSEA. This CDR3 has 13 amino acids. V was shortened by 0 bases and J by 0 bases, with 5 bases between the two germline ends. CDR3 in amino acids: CSVEEPYQETQYF. The CDR3 DNA reads TGCAGCGTTGAAGAACCGTACCAAGAGACCCAGTACTTC.

This clonotype was found once. The rearrangement links TRBV7-2 to TRBJ2-2, with TRBD2 as a possible D gene (5 bases). The CDR3 spans 14 residues. The V gene lost 3 bases and the J gene lost 7 bases, with 12 bases spanning the gap. The germline V gene has CDR1 SGHTA and CDR2 FQGNSA. The chain's CDR3 is CASSFPGSHGELFF. The CDR3 DNA reads as TGTGCCAGCAGCTTCCCGGGGAGTCACGGGGAGCTGTTTTTT.

The rearrangement joins TRBV2 to TRBJ2-2; D gene ambiguous. The length of the CDR3 is 14 residues. Germline V gene data show CDR1 as SNHLY and CDR2 as FYNNEI. V was pared by 6 bases and J by 2 bases, with 10 bases between. CDR3 amino acids: CASRTADNTGELFF. The DNA of the CDR3 is TGTGCCAGCAGGACGGCAGATAACACCGGGGAGCTGTTTTTT.

The rearrangement links TRBV2 to TRBJ2-2, with D uncertain. In germline, CDR1 is SNHLY, CDR2 FYNNEI. Deletions cut 4 bases from V and 2 bases from J, with 11 bases between. This CDR3 region has 15 residues. CDR3 in amino acids: CASSVETLNTGELFF. The CDR3 DNA reads as TGTGCCAGCAGTGTGGAGACACTCAACACCGGGGAGCTGTTTTTT.

This clonotype came up once. The chain employs TRBV7-2 and TRBJ2-7; 9 bases are a match to TRBD2. J lost 2 bases, V lost 1 base, and 3 bases had no gene match. This CDR3 has 15 amino acids. Germline V gene sequence: CDR1 SGHTA, CDR2 FQGNSA. CDR3 nucleotides: TGTGCCAGCAGCTTAGGCACTAGCGGGCCCTACGAGCAGTACTTC. As protein: CASSLGTSGPYEQYF.

V gene TRBV6-5 combines with J gene TRBJ2-3; D may be TRBD2 (6 bases). Trimming removed 8 bases at V and 1 base at J, with 13 bases between. In germline, CDR1 is MNHEY, CDR2 SVGAGI. The length of the CDR3 is 14 residues. CDR3 coding DNA: TGTGCCAGCGGAGGGAAAATAGGCACAGATACGCAGTATTTT. This codes for CASGGKIGTDTQYF.

The genes are TRBV12-3 or TRBV12-4 and TRBJ1-1; 8 nucleotides line up with TRBD1. The trim removed 5 bases at V and 0 bases at J, leaving 5 bases unmatched. This CDR3 contains 15 residues. The CDR3 coding sequence is TGTGCCAGCAGTCTTCGACAGGGGATGAACACTGAAGCTTTCTTT. Encoded protein: CASSLRQGMNTEAFF.

This clonotype came up a few times. The chain is built from TRBV5-4 and TRBJ1-2, with a weak D call TRBD1 (5 bases). V dropped 3 bases and J dropped 4 bases, with 7 bases sitting between them. CDR1 and CDR2 from the germline V gene are SGHNT and YYREEE (reference sequence). CDR3 length: 12 residues. The CDR3 region is CASSSDSYGYTF. CDR3 DNA sequence: TGTGCCAGCAGCTCCGACAGCTATGGCTACACCTTC.

The rearrangement joins TRBV4-1 to TRBJ2-2, with 9 bases fitting TRBD1. The CDR3 is 15 amino acids. Germline trimming cut 4 bases from V and 6 bases from J; bases unmatched to any gene: 6. Germline lookup yields CDR1 MGHRA and CDR2 YSYEKL. CDR3 DNA: TGCGCCAGCAGCCCGGGACAGGGTACGCCCGGGGAGCTGTTTTTT. The encoded protein is CASSPGQGTPGELFF.

This clonotype was observed once. V and J are TRBV19 and TRBJ2-1; D is uncertain. Germline lookup yields CDR1 LNHDA and CDR2 SQIVND (reference sequence). The V and J ends lost 5 bases and 2 bases respectively, with 13 bases between them. The CDR3 consists of 15 residues. The CDR3 sequence is CASSPSNMPYNEQFF. The CDR3 DNA sequence: TGTGCCAGTAGTCCCTCAAACATGCCCTACAATGAGCAGTTCTTC.

As DNA, the CDR3 is TGTGCCAGCATTCCCGGGACAGTCCCTTATGGCTACACCTTC. Translated, it gives CASIPGTVPYGYTF. V and J are TRBV2 and TRBJ1-2; 7 bases align to TRBD1. J lost 5 bases, V lost 7 bases, and 10 bases had no gene match. Germline V CDR1 and CDR2: SNHLY, FYNNEI. This CDR3 has 14 amino acids.

CDR3 loop: CASSQDLGYNEQFF. CDR3 bases: TGTGCCAGCAGCCAAGATTTGGGATACAATGAGCAGTTCTTC. This chain links TRBV14 with TRBJ2-1; D is unclear. V was clipped by 0 bases and J by 4 bases, with 7 bases between them. CDR3 length: 14 amino acids. Germline loops: CDR1 SGHDN, CDR2 FVKESK. The complete variable domain, with remaining parts taken from reference TRBV14 and TRBJ2-1, reads EAGVTQFPSHSVIEKGQTVTLRCDPISGHDNLYWYRRVMGKEIKFLLHFVKESKQDESGMPNNRFLAERTGGTYSTLKVQPAELEDSGVYFCASSQDLGYNEQFFGPGTRLTVL.

V and J are TRBV14 and TRBJ2-4; maybe TRBD2 (5 bases). Trimming removed 4 bases from V and 6 bases from J, with 13 bases in between. The CDR3 is made up of 14 amino acids. Looked up from germline, CDR1 is SGHDN and CDR2 is FVKESK. In DNA, the CDR3 is TGTGCCAGCAGCCCCTCACCCGGGGTAAACATTCAGTACTTC. It yields the protein CASSPSPGVNIQYF.

The rearrangement uses TRBV20-1 and TRBJ2-3; 7 bases are a match to TRBD2. Losses at the gene ends were 3 bases for V and 1 base for J; bases not matched to a gene: 7. The CDR3 has 15 residues. CDR1 and CDR2 from the germline V gene are DFQATT and SNEGSKA (reference sequence). The CDR3 DNA is TGCAGTGCTAGGATTGGCACTAGCGGCACAGATACGCAGTATTTT. Encoded protein: CSARIGTSGTDTQYF.

V usage is TRBV29-1 and J usage is TRBJ1-5; D uncertain. Germline loops: CDR1 SQVTM, CDR2 ANQGSEA. Between the trimmed V and J ends, which lost 4 bases and 0 bases, there was a span of 7 bases. CDR3 length equals 13 residues. CDR3 in amino acids: CSVGENSNQPQHF. CDR3 coding DNA: TGCAGCGTTGGGGAAAATAGCAATCAGCCCCAGCATTTT.

V gene TRBV7-9 combines with J gene TRBJ2-4; D is uncertain. The V gene's germline CDR1 is SEHNR and CDR2 FQNEAQ (reference sequence). The CDR3 totals 13 residues. Trimming took off 2 bases at V and 5 bases at J, with 7 bases between the two ends. CDR3 nucleotide sequence: TGTGCCAGCAGCTTATCGATGCAAAACATTCAGTACTTC. It encodes CASSLSMQNIQYF.

V and J are TRBV24-1 and TRBJ2-1; 9 bases fit TRBD1. The junction had 4 bases not matched to a gene; V was cut back by 5 bases and J by 6 bases. There are 14 residues in the CDR3. Germline-derived CDR1 and CDR2 are KGHDR and SFDVKD. The chain's CDR3 is CATSVTGGPNEQFF. CDR3 in DNA: TGTGCCACCAGTGTTACAGGGGGCCCCAATGAGCAGTTCTTC.

This chain joins TRBV6-5 and TRBJ2-7; D may be TRBD2 (6 bases). The germline V gene encodes CDR1 MNHEY and CDR2 SVGAGI. CDR3 length equals 14 residues. V was pared by 4 bases and J by 7 bases, with 17 bases between. CDR3 DNA sequence: TGTGCCAGCAGTTGGGGGACGGTGGGGGGAGAGCAGTACGTC. Its translation is CASSWGTVGGEQYV.

J is TRBJ2-5 and V is TRBV7-9, with no clear D. This CDR3 is 13 amino acids long. The germline gives CDR1 SEHNR, CDR2 FQNEAQ (reference sequence). V lost 5 bases and J lost 5, with 12 bases in between. The CDR3 nucleotides read TGTGCCAGCAGCCCCTCGGTGACGGAGACCCAGTACTTC. Protein sequence: CASSPSVTETQYF.

The DNA for the CDR3 is TGTGCCAGCAGCGTAATAGCGGGGTCAGATACGCAGTATTTT. Protein sequence: CASSVIAGSDTQYF. The V call is TRBV9, the J call TRBJ2-3; TRBD2 agrees at 8 bases. CDR1 is SGDLS and CDR2 is YYNGEE in the germline V gene. The CDR3 has 14 residues. The J segment lost 4 bases and the V segment lost 1 base, leaving 2 bases of the junction unmatched.

For the CDR3, the DNA is TGTGCCAGCAGTTTAGATCGGAATACCGTTACGCAGTATTTT. It translates to CASSLDRNTVTQYF. This rearrangement joins TRBV27 to TRBJ2-3; D unclear. This CDR3 comprises 14 residues. V lost 2 bases to trimming and J lost 8 bases, with 14 bases between them. Germline V CDR1 and CDR2: MNHEY, SMNVEV (reference sequence).

V and J are TRBV7-9 and TRBJ2-7, with 7 bases aligning to TRBD2. V shed 5 bases and J 4 bases; nucleotides not matched to a gene: 14. This CDR3 has 16 residues. Germline assignment: CDR1 SEHNR and CDR2 FQNEAQ (reference sequence). As DNA, the CDR3 is TGTGCCAGCAGCGCCCCACGGACTAGTAAAGTTTACGAGCAGTACTTC. Translation gives CASSAPRTSKVYEQYF.

This clonotype was picked up a small number of times. The gene calls are TRBV18 and TRBJ1-2, with no clear D. V was shortened by 3 bases and J by 7 bases, with 9 bases between the two germline ends. Germline-derived CDR1 and CDR2 are KGHSH and LQKENI. The CDR3 totals 12 residues. In DNA, the CDR3 is TGTGCCAGCTCACCCCCCTTGGGTGGCTACACCTTC. This codes for CASSPPLGGYTF.

The chain is built from TRBV29-1 and TRBJ2-5; 10 bases agree with TRBD1. The CDR3 is 14 amino acids. The germline V gene encodes CDR1 SQVTM and CDR2 ANQGSEA. J was trimmed by 8 bases and V by 4 bases; bases with no gene match: 10. In DNA, the CDR3 is TGCAGCGTTGCTGAGACAGGGGGCTCGGCCACCCAGTACTTC. It translates to CSVAETGGSATQYF.

In DNA, the CDR3 is TGTGCCAGCAGTTACTCGTTCCTGGGCGAGGGGCCAGAGACCCAGTACTTC. Translated: CASSYSFLGEGPETQYF. The genes are TRBV6-2 or TRBV6-3 and TRBJ2-5, with D perhaps given as TRBD1 or TRBD2 (5 bases each). CDR3 length: 17 residues. Trimming cost V 0 bases and J 4 bases, with 18 bases left between them. Germline CDR1 MNHEY, CDR2 SVGEGT.